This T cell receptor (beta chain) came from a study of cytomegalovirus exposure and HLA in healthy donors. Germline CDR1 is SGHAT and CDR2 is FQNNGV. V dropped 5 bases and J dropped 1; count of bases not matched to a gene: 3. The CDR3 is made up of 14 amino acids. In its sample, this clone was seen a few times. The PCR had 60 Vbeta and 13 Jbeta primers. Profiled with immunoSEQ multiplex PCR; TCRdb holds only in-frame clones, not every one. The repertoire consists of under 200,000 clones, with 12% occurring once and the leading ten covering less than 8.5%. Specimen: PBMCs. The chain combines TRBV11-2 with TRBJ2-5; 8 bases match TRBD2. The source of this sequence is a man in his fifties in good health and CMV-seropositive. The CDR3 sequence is CASSRTSPQETQYF. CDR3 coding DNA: TGTGCCAGCAGCCGGACTAGCCCCCAAGAGACCCAGTACTTC.